This T cell receptor (beta chain) was recorded in a study of blood T cell repertoires in COVID-19. Produced via immunoSEQ multiplex PCR; TCRdb's table is partial and in-frame only. The sample yields about 280,000 clones, 85% to 90% seen once. V was clipped by 8 bases and J by 4 bases; unmatched bases: 4. The V gene's germline CDR1 is SNHLY and CDR2 FYNNEI. CDR3 length: 13 amino acids. Material for sequencing was PBMCs or T cells enriched from blood (not recorded which). The TCR was taken from a young woman with acute COVID-19. The chain couples TRBV2 to TRBJ2-2; 7 bases fit TRBD2. CDR3 loop: CASGSGGTGELFF. CDR3 DNA: TGTGCCAGCGGCTCGGGGGGCACCGGGGAGCTGTTTTTT.